Listed below are T cell receptor beta chains from one sample, sequenced in a study of control samples from healthy donors and cancer patients. Sequencing used immunoSEQ multiplex PCR; TCRdb keeps in-frame clones, though not all of them. Of around 180,000 clones detected, around nine tenths appear once; the ten largest clones hold 4% to 6%. Source material: blood. The receptor source for this set is a woman aged 30 to 39 in good health. The CDR3 runs from the conserved cysteine through the conserved F or W. Fields, in order: J gene, V gene, clone size, D gene, CDR3 protein, CDR3 DNA. D genes are given only for firm matches. Clone size is stated in some rows and not others, as once, few, many or a class when expanded.

TRBJ1-6,TRBV23-1,NA,NA,CASSQPYQGGLIRPYNSPLHF,TGCGCCAGCAGTCAACCGTATCAGGGAGGTCTTATCAGGCCCTATAATTCACCCCTCCACTTT
TRBJ2-5,TRBV29-1,NA,NA,CSATPSGSGAQETQYF,TGCAGCGCTACCCCCTCGGGTAGCGGAGCACAAGAGACCCAGTACTTC
TRBJ2-2,TRBV19,NA,TRBD1,CASSTRTGTGELFF,TGTGCCAGTAGTACCCGGACAGGGACCGGGGAGCTGTTTTTT
TRBJ1-2,TRBV28,NA,NA,CASISTWVNGYTF,TGTGCCAGCATTTCAACATGGGTTAACGGCTACACCTTC
TRBJ2-7,TRBV19,NA,TRBD1,CASSGRQGTSEQYF,TGTGCCAGTAGTGGTCGACAGGGGACCTCCGAGCAGTACTTC
TRBJ2-1,TRBV27,few,NA,CASNPSGPNEQFF,TGTGCCAGCAACCCTTCCGGGCCCAATGAGCAGTTCTTC
TRBJ1-6,TRBV2,NA,NA,CASSPRQPDTNSPLHF,TGTGCCAGCAGTCCTCGACAGCCCGATACAAATTCACCCCTCCACTTT
TRBJ2-3,TRBV30,NA,NA,CAWGGWDSTDTQYF,TGTGCCTGGGGGGGATGGGACTCCACAGATACGCAGTATTTT
TRBJ1-2,TRBV18,NA,NA,CASSPSRSMYGYTF,TGTGCCAGCTCACCTTCCAGAAGTATGTATGGCTACACCTTC
TRBJ2-1,TRBV7-9,NA,NA,CASSLVISSEGNEQFF,TGTGCCAGCAGCTTAGTTATTTCTAGCGAAGGTAATGAGCAGTTCTTC
TRBJ2-5,TRBV5-1,NA,TRBD2,CASSSGGAPETQYF,TGCGCCAGCAGCTCCGGGGGGGCTCCAGAGACCCAGTACTTC
TRBJ2-7,TRBV6-2/TRBV6-3,NA,TRBD2,CASSYDLGTTSYEQYF,TGTGCCAGCAGTTACGATCTTGGGACTACCTCCTACGAGCAGTACTTC
TRBJ1-3,TRBV7-2,NA,NA,CASSLYTGSGNTIYF,TGTGCCAGCAGCCTCTACACTGGCTCTGGAAACACCATATATTTT
TRBJ1-2,TRBV3-1/TRBV3-2,NA,NA,CASSQTGQTYGYTF,TGTGCCAGCAGCCAAACCGGACAGACCTATGGCTACACCTTC
TRBJ2-7,TRBV5-4,NA,NA,CASSLGDLSNEQYF,TGTGCCAGCAGCTTAGGAGACCTGAGCAACGAGCAGTACTTC
TRBJ1-2,TRBV4-1,NA,NA,CASSQVGRVNGGYTF,TGCGCCAGCAGCCAAGTGGGCAGGGTGAACGGGGGCTACACCTTC
TRBJ1-3,TRBV10-3,NA,TRBD1,CAISGQGGNTIYF,TGTGCCATCAGCGGACAGGGGGGAAACACCATATATTTT
TRBJ1-1,TRBV2,NA,NA,CASEQGNTEAFF,TGTGCCAGCGAACAGGGGAACACTGAAGCTTTCTTT
TRBJ1-1,TRBV28,NA,TRBD1,CASSSTGRGQAEAFF,TGTGCCAGCAGTTCCACGGGCAGGGGGCAAGCTGAAGCTTTCTTT
TRBJ2-7,TRBV12-3/TRBV12-4,NA,NA,CASSLAQGGEQYF,TGTGCCAGCAGTTTAGCCCAGGGGGGCGAGCAGTACTTC
TRBJ1-1,TRBV18,NA,NA,CASSPYQGTEAFF,TGTGCCAGCTCACCGTACCAGGGGACTGAAGCTTTCTTT
TRBJ1-1,TRBV6-5,NA,NA,CASSYSGLAGAFF,TGTGCCAGCAGTTACTCGGGTCTGGCGGGGGCTTTCTTT
TRBJ2-3,TRBV24-1,NA,NA,CATSDVREKDTQYF,TGTGCCACCAGTGACGTTCGAGAAAAAGATACGCAGTATTTT
TRBJ2-2,TRBV2,NA,NA,CASRPGAGTGELFF,TGTGCCAGCCGTCCGGGGGCCGGCACCGGGGAGCTGTTTTTT
TRBJ2-1,TRBV12-5,NA,NA,CASGQRDRNNEQFF,TGTGCTAGTGGACAGCGGGACAGAAACAATGAGCAGTTCTTC
TRBJ1-1,TRBV10-2,NA,TRBD1,CASFQDRANTEAFF,TGCGCCAGCTTCCAGGACAGGGCGAACACTGAAGCTTTCTTT
TRBJ2-2,TRBV4-2,NA,NA,CASSQGFTNTGELFF,TGTGCCAGCAGCCAGGGATTCACTAACACCGGGGAGCTGTTTTTT
TRBJ2-3,TRBV7-9,once,TRBD2,CASSKAAGGSSDTQYF,TGTGCCAGCAGCAAAGCTGCGGGAGGGTCCTCTGATACGCAGTATTTT
TRBJ2-7,TRBV18,NA,TRBD1,CASSPWGTGDEQYF,TGTGCCAGCTCACCATGGGGGACAGGGGACGAGCAGTACTTC
TRBJ2-7,TRBV3-1/TRBV3-2,NA,TRBD2,CASRGGLAGIYEQYF,TGTGCCAGCAGGGGGGGGCTAGCGGGTATCTACGAGCAGTACTTC
TRBJ1-1,TRBV30,NA,TRBD1,CAWSTGDFTEAFF,TGTGCCTGGAGTACAGGGGATTTCACTGAAGCTTTCTTT
TRBJ2-2,TRBV6-4,NA,TRBD1,CASSDSGGTGELFF,TGTGCTAGCAGTGACTCAGGGGGCACCGGGGAGCTGTTTTTT
TRBJ1-1,TRBV5-4,NA,NA,CASSMDGKRNTEAFF,TGTGCCAGCAGCATGGACGGGAAGAGGAACACTGAAGCTTTCTTT
TRBJ2-2,TRBV28,NA,NA,CASSPRRGELFF,TGTGCCAGCAGTCCCCGCCGCGGGGAGCTGTTTTTT
TRBJ1-5,TRBV6-1,NA,NA,CAGSDRIYSNQPQHF,TGTGCCGGCAGTGACAGGATCTATAGCAATCAGCCCCAGCATTTT
TRBJ2-1,TRBV15,NA,NA,CATATRGNEQFF,TGTGCCACAGCAACCCGCGGGAATGAGCAGTTCTTC
TRBJ2-7,TRBV3-1/TRBV3-2,NA,NA,CASSQGQVVDEQYF,TGTGCCAGCAGCCAAGGTCAGGTCGTCGACGAGCAGTACTTC
TRBJ1-1,TRBV18,NA,NA,CASSPLPPVLNTEAFF,TGTGCCAGCTCACCACTCCCCCCGGTGTTGAACACTGAAGCTTTCTTT
TRBJ1-2,TRBV14,NA,NA,CASSQEGRPLSGYTF,TGTGCCAGCAGCCAAGAAGGGCGGCCACTGAGCGGCTACACCTTC
TRBJ1-4,TRBV5-1,NA,NA,CASSIATNEKLFF,TGCGCCAGCAGCATCGCAACTAATGAAAAACTGTTTTTT
TRBJ2-5,TRBV7-9,NA,NA,CASSLESASWETQYF,TGTGCCAGCAGCTTAGAAAGTGCTAGCTGGGAGACCCAGTACTTC
TRBJ2-3,TRBV14,NA,NA,CASSLEAGRNWGTQYF,TGTGCCAGCAGCCTCGAGGCGGGACGGAACTGGGGAACGCAGTATTTT